Each of the 32 T cell receptor beta chains below was sequenced from the same sample in a study of CD8 T cells in ankylosing spondylitis. A single record per CDR3 protein comes from TCRdb applying MiXCR to the 5' RACE reads. Of about 360,000 distinct CDR3 sequences in the sample, 20% to 25% were seen once. The sample comprised blood, either unsorted or a sorted T cell fraction (not recorded which). The receptors shown here come from a male donor with ankylosing spondylitis or in good health (not recorded which).

The chain employs TRBV7-9 and TRBJ2-5, with a possible D match to TRBD1 (5 bases). Germline V gene sequence: CDR1 SEHNR, CDR2 FQNEAQ (reference sequence). The CDR3 totals 14 residues. Trimming pared 3 bases from V and 5 bases from J, leaving 13 bases between. CDR3 DNA sequence: TGTGCCAGCAGCTTGGGGCTACCGTCCGAGACCCAGTACTTC. It encodes CASSLGLPSETQYF.

This clonotype was seen a handful of times. V gene TRBV6-1 combines with J gene TRBJ1-5; D gene unclear. V lost 5 bases and J 0 bases, leaving 8 bases between the germline ends. The CDR3 loop spans 14 amino acids. CDR1 is MNHNS, CDR2 SASEGT, per germline. CDR3 sequence (DNA): TGTGCCAGCAGTCCAACACGTAGCAATCAGCCCCAGCATTTT. Protein product: CASSPTRSNQPQHF.

This rearrangement joins TRBV12-3 or TRBV12-4 to TRBJ2-5; 8 bases are a match to TRBD1. This CDR3 region has 14 residues. Unmatched junction bases numbered 3, after V lost 1 base and J lost 5 bases. DNA of the CDR3: TGTGCCAGCAGTTTAGGCAGGGGGCTGGAGACCCAGTACTTC. Translated, it gives CASSLGRGLETQYF.

The CDR3 nucleotides are TGTGCCAGCAACCGGGACAGGGTTCTAGCGGGGACCTACGAGCAGTACTTC. Translating it yields CASNRDRVLAGTYEQYF. This chain uses TRBV7-8 with TRBJ2-7, with D perhaps given as TRBD1 or TRBD2 (9 bases each). With 7 bases removed from V and 2 bases from J, the gap between germline ends came to 24 bases. Germline V gives CDR1 SGHVS, CDR2 FQNEAQ. The CDR3 consists of 17 residues.

The J gene is TRBJ2-3, the V gene TRBV20-1; TRBD2 matches at 9 bases. V trimming: 3 bases; J trimming: 4 bases; junction bases outside the gene matches: 14. Germline V CDR1 and CDR2: DFQATT, SNEGSKA (reference sequence). The CDR3 extends over 17 amino acids. The CDR3 DNA sequence: TGCAGTGCTAGGGAATTGGGACTAGCTGGGAGGGCAGATACGCAGTATTTT. It is translated as CSARELGLAGRADTQYF.

V is TRBV7-9 and J is TRBJ2-7; D assignment may be TRBD1 or TRBD2 (5 bases each). The CDR3 has 15 residues. Trimming left V 5 bases short and J 5 bases short, with 19 bases between. CDR1 and CDR2 from the germline V gene are SEHNR and FQNEAQ (reference sequence). Here the CDR3 DNA reads TGTGCCAGCAGCGACCTACTCGGGGCGATCCACGAGCAGTACTTC. Translating it yields CASSDLLGAIHEQYF.

The genes are TRBV6-4 and TRBJ2-3; TRBD2 aligns across 16 bases. The CDR3 spans 17 residues. Germline V CDR1 and CDR2: MRHNA, SNTAGT. Trimming removed 0 bases from V and 10 bases from J; junction bases left unmatched: 7. The chain's CDR3 is CASSDSGTSGGAEPQYF. CDR3 in DNA: TGTGCCAGCAGTGACTCCGGGACTAGCGGGGGGGCCGAACCGCAGTATTTT.

This rearrangement joins TRBV3-1 to TRBJ2-3; D is ambiguous. CDR1 is LGHDT and CDR2 is YNNKEL in the germline V gene (reference sequence). The germline V and J ends were trimmed by 0 bases and 10 bases, with 20 bases remaining between them. This CDR3 comprises 16 residues. CDR3 region: CASSQEVPWSSNSQYF. In DNA form, the CDR3 reads TGTGCCAGCAGCCAAGAAGTACCCTGGTCTTCGAATTCGCAGTATTTT.

The J gene is TRBJ1-1, the V gene TRBV7-2; maybe TRBD1 (5 bases). Germline V gene sequence: CDR1 SGHTA, CDR2 FQGNSA. V was clipped by 10 bases and J by 3 bases, with 15 bases between them. The CDR3 runs 13 residues. The CDR3 reads CAISARGYTEAFF. CDR3 bases: TGTGCCATTTCGGCTAGGGGTTACACTGAAGCTTTCTTT.

The chain uses TRBV29-1 and TRBJ1-2; D call uncertain. This CDR3 has 13 residues. The V end was cut by 2 bases, the J end by 4 bases, with 11 bases between. Per the germline V gene, CDR1 is SQVTM and CDR2 is ANQGSEA. The CDR3 reads CSVERRAPYGYTF. The CDR3 region has the DNA TGCAGCGTTGAACGACGGGCCCCCTATGGCTACACCTTC.

This rearrangement joins TRBV15 to TRBJ2-1; TRBD2 is a possible D gene (5 bases). The germline gives CDR1 LNHNV, CDR2 YYDKDF (reference sequence). The CDR3 is made up of 15 amino acids. V lost 2 bases to trimming and J lost 2 bases, with 10 bases between them. The CDR3 DNA sequence: TGTGCCACCAGCAGAAGAGGACTGACCTACAATGAGCAGTTCTTC. It specifies CATSRRGLTYNEQFF.

This clonotype occurred a few times. The chain uses TRBV27 and TRBJ1-2; 8 bases agree with TRBD1. The V segment lost 3 bases and the J segment 5 bases; nucleotides outside the gene matches: 8. Germline lookup yields CDR1 MNHEY and CDR2 SMNVEV (reference sequence). The CDR3 has 15 residues. The CDR3 region is CASSFLGQGFYGYTF. The CDR3 region has the DNA TGTGCCAGCAGTTTTTTAGGACAGGGCTTTTATGGCTACACCTTC.

This clonotype was counted ten times or more. This chain joins TRBV12-3 or TRBV12-4 and TRBJ1-5, with 7 positions matching TRBD1. V shed 7 bases and J 5 bases; nucleotides not matched to a gene: 8. The length of the CDR3 is 14 residues. In nucleotides, the CDR3 is TGTGCCAGCAACGTACAGGGGATTGATCAGCCCCAGCATTTT. It encodes CASNVQGIDQPQHF.

Only a few counts were recorded for this clonotype. The gene calls are TRBV12-3 or TRBV12-4 and TRBJ2-3, with unresolved D. V lost 1 base and J lost 9, with 11 bases in between. The CDR3 has 13 residues. CDR3 DNA: TGTGCCAGCAGTTTAGTGATTCAGGCAACGCAGTATTTT. Its protein product is CASSLVIQATQYF.

This chain joins TRBV5-6 and TRBJ1-4; TRBD1 might be the D (6 bases). Germline loops: CDR1 SGHDT, CDR2 YYEEEE. V lost 4 bases to trimming and J lost 5 bases, with 18 bases between them. The CDR3 runs to 16 residues. For the CDR3, the DNA is TGTGCCAGCAGCGCAGGGGTTCAGGGTCTGAATGAAAAACTGTTTTTT. Protein sequence: CASSAGVQGLNEKLFF.

The chain uses TRBV25-1 and TRBJ2-5; 9 bases align to TRBD2. V lost 3 bases, J lost 0 bases, and 5 bases stayed unmatched. Germline V gives CDR1 MGHDK, CDR2 SYGVNS. This CDR3 is built from 16 residues. The CDR3 nucleotides read TGTGCCAGCAGTGACTTAGCGGGGGCCCACCAAGAGACCCAGTACTTC. This translates into CASSDLAGAHQETQYF.

The chain carries TRBV10-3 and TRBJ1-6; D not resolved. The CDR3 length is 12 residues. The V gene's germline CDR1 is ENHRY and CDR2 SYGVKD. Trimming removed 2 bases at V and 10 bases at J, with 6 bases between. In DNA, the CDR3 is TGTGCCATCAGTGAGCCGGCCTCACCCCTCCACTTT. This encodes CAISEPASPLHF.

This clonotype appeared many times. J is TRBJ2-1 and V is TRBV12-3 or TRBV12-4; no reliable D call. CDR3 length: 18 residues. V lost 0 bases to trimming and J lost 2 bases, with 17 bases between them. CDR3 in DNA: TGTGCCAGCAGTTTAGCTTCCCAGTCCCGGTGGGCCTACAATGAGCAGTTCTTC. Translating it yields CASSLASQSRWAYNEQFF.

The chain employs TRBV3-1 and TRBJ1-1; no clear D gene. The CDR3 runs to 14 residues. The V gene's germline CDR1 is LGHDT and CDR2 YNNKEL (reference sequence). The V end lost 5 bases, the J end lost 5 bases, and 15 bases lay between the germline ends. The CDR3 DNA reads TGTGCCAGCAGCGCGATGTTCGAAGGGACTGAAGCTTTCTTT. It specifies CASSAMFEGTEAFF.

A few counts support this clonotype. This chain uses TRBV4-1 with TRBJ2-3, with 12 bases matching TRBD2. The CDR3 length is 17 residues. Trimming removed 3 bases from V and 1 base from J; junction bases left unmatched: 5. In germline, CDR1 is MGHRA, CDR2 YSYEKL. CDR3 region: CASSQLTSGGRTDTQYF. CDR3 nucleotides: TGCGCCAGCAGCCAGCTTACTAGCGGGGGGCGCACAGATACGCAGTATTTT.

J is TRBJ1-6 and V is TRBV4-1; no firm D call. Germline loops: CDR1 MGHRA, CDR2 YSYEKL. Trimming pared 8 bases from V and 14 bases from J, leaving 16 bases between. This CDR3 is built from 12 residues. CDR3 nucleotide sequence: TGCGCCAGCCAAGGCGGAGCTCCGGCCCTCCACTTT. Translated: CASQGGAPALHF.

This chain links TRBV4-2 with TRBJ1-1; tentatively, D is TRBD1 (5 bases). Trimming cost V 5 bases and J 9 bases, with 19 bases left between them. This CDR3 comprises 14 residues. CDR1 and CDR2 from the germline V gene are LGHNA and YNFKEQ. CDR3 loop: CASSTGAAPLQAFF. The CDR3 DNA reads TGTGCCAGCAGCACCGGGGCCGCTCCCCTCCAAGCTTTCTTT.

This clonotype was picked up a small number of times. CDR3 amino acids: CASNHFQETQYF. The CDR3, as DNA: TGTGCCAGCAACCATTTCCAAGAGACCCAGTACTTC. The rearrangement uses TRBV11-2 and TRBJ2-5; the D is unclear. V was pared by 7 bases and J by 1 base, with 7 bases between. Germline values: CDR1 SGHAT, CDR2 FQNNGV. The length of the CDR3 is 12 residues.

This clonotype was picked up one time. The V gene is TRBV27, the J gene TRBJ2-1; 8 bases are shared with TRBD2. Germline lookup yields CDR1 MNHEY and CDR2 SMNVEV (reference sequence). The CDR3 is made up of 16 amino acids. V lost 4 bases, J lost 8 bases, and 13 bases stayed unmatched. In DNA, the CDR3 is TGTGCCAGCAGTTCCTGGCGGGGGGCCCTTCGAGATGAGCAGTTCTTC. Its protein product is CASSSWRGALRDEQFF.

This clonotype turned up a few times. Here the CDR3 reads CASSVGDRGLEQYF. CDR3 sequence (DNA): TGTGCCAGCAGCGTAGGGGACAGGGGGCTCGAGCAGTACTTC. This sequence joins TRBV9 and TRBJ2-7, with 12 bases fitting TRBD1. V lost 0 bases, J lost 6 bases, and 1 base stayed unmatched. The CDR3 length is 14 residues. From germline, CDR1 is SGDLS and CDR2 YYNGEE.

This clonotype was seen only a few times. V usage is TRBV29-1 and J usage is TRBJ2-1; D ambiguous. The CDR3 extends over 13 amino acids. V gave up 5 bases and J gave up 6 bases, with 14 bases separating them. Germline V gene sequence: CDR1 SQVTM, CDR2 ANQGSEA. CDR3 in DNA: TGCAGCGTTTCCCGGGCCAACGCCAATGAGCAGTTCTTC. This translates into CSVSRANANEQFF.

CDR3 coding DNA: TGCAGTGCTCCTCGCACAGATACGCAGTATTTT. Its protein is CSAPRTDTQYF. The chain combines TRBV20-1 with TRBJ2-3; no clear D. Germline V gene sequence: CDR1 DFQATT, CDR2 SNEGSKA (reference sequence). The V end lost 5 bases, the J end lost 1 base, and 4 bases lay between the germline ends. This CDR3 comprises 11 residues.

CDR3 protein: CSATGLAGDTQYF. DNA for the CDR3: TGCAGTGCTACCGGGCTAGCAGGAGATACGCAGTATTTT. The chain employs TRBV20-1 and TRBJ2-3; TRBD2 might be the D (5 bases). The V end lost 4 bases, the J end lost 5 bases, and 13 bases lay between the germline ends. Germline V gene lookup returns CDR1 DFQATT and CDR2 SNEGSKA (reference sequence). This CDR3 spans 13 amino acids.

This clonotype was picked up a small number of times. The chain carries TRBV29-1 and TRBJ2-5; TRBD2 aligns across 10 bases. This CDR3 has 17 residues. The germline gives CDR1 SQVTM, CDR2 ANQGSEA. With 0 bases clipped from V and 2 bases from J, the junction kept 9 bases outside the gene matches. CDR3 sequence: CSVEEWERGGPQETQYF. CDR3 DNA: TGCAGCGTTGAAGAGTGGGAGCGGGGGGGCCCGCAAGAGACCCAGTACTTC.

The genes are TRBV21-1 and TRBJ2-2; the DNA was not used to check the table's D call, TRBD2. TRBV21-1 is listed as a pseudogene. This CDR3 is 16 amino acids long. The CDR3 reads CASSKVMRDRDGELFF. The CDR3 DNA reads TGTGCCAGCAGCAAAGTTATGCGGGATCGGGACGGGGAGCTGTTTTTT.

The chain recombines TRBV12-3 or TRBV12-4 with TRBJ2-7; the D gene is possibly TRBD1 (6 bases). This CDR3 region has 13 residues. The ends were cut back, 3 bases at V and 4 bases at J, with 10 bases in the middle. CDR3 in amino acids: CASSFRRGYEQYF. CDR3 DNA sequence: TGTGCCAGCAGTTTTCGTAGGGGGTACGAGCAGTACTTC.

This clonotype was seen many times. The rearrangement joins TRBV6-2 or TRBV6-3 to TRBJ2-5, with D perhaps TRBD2 (5 bases). This CDR3 has 14 residues. V lost 5 bases, J lost 1 base, and 11 bases lay in between. Germline CDR1 and CDR2: MNHEY and SVGEGT. CDR3 protein: CASSERYLQETQYF. In DNA, the CDR3 is TGTGCCAGCAGTGAGCGGTATCTCCAAGAGACCCAGTACTTC.